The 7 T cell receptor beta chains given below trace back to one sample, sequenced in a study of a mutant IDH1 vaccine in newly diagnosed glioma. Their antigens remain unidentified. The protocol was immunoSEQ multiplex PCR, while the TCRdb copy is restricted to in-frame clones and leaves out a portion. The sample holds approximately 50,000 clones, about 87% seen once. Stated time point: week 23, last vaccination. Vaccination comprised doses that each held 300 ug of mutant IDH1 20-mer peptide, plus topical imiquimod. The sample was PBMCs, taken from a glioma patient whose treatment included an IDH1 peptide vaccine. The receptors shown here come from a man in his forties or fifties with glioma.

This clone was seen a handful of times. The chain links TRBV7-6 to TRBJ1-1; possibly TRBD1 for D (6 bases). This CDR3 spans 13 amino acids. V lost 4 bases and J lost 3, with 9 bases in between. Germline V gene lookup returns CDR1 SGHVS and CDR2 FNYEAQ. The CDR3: CASSSDSYTEAFF. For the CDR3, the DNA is TGTGCCAGCAGCTCGGACAGTTACACTGAAGCTTTCTTT. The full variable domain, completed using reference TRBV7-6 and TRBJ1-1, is GAGVSQSPRYKVTKRGQDVALRCDPISGHVSLYWYRQALGQGPEFLTYFNYEAQQDKSGLPNDRFSAERPEGSISTLTIQRTEQRDSAMYRCASSSDSYTEAFFGQGTRLTVV.

CDR3 coding DNA: TGTGCCAGCAGCACGCCCCCTCGGGAGCAGTTCTTC. It translates to CASSTPPREQFF. The genes are TRBV9 and TRBJ2-1; D not certain. The V gene's germline CDR1 is SGDLS and CDR2 YYNGEE. CDR3 length equals 12 residues. Between the trimmed V and J ends, which lost 4 bases and 10 bases, there was a span of 12 bases.

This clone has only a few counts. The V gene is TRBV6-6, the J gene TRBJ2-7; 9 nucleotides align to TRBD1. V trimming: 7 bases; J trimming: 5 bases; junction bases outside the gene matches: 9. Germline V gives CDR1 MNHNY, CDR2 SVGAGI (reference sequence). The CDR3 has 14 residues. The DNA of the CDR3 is TGTGCCAGCAAGAAACAGGGGGCCAAGGACGAGCAGTACTTC. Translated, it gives CASKKQGAKDEQYF.

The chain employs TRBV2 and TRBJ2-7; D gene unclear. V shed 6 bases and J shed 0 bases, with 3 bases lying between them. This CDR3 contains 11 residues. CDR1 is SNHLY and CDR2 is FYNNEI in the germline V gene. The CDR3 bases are TGTGCCAGCAGCCCCTCCTACGAGCAGTACTTC. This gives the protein CASSPSYEQYF.

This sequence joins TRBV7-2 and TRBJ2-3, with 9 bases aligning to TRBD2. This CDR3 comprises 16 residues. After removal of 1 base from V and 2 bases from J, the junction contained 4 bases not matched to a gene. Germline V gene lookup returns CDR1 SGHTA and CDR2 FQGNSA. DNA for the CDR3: TGTGCCAGCAGCTTAGGCGGGAGGGGCCTCACAGATACGCAGTATTTT. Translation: CASSLGGRGLTDTQYF.

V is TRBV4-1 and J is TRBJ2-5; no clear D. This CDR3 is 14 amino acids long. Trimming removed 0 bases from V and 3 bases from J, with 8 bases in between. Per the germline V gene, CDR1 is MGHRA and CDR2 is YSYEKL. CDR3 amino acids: CASSQDRTEETQYF. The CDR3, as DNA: TGCGCCAGCAGCCAAGATCGCACAGAAGAGACCCAGTACTTC.

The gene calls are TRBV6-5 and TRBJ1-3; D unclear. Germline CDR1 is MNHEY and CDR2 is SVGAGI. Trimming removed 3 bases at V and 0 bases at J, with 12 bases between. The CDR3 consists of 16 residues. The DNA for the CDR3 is TGTGCCAGCAGTTATCCACTTGGAGACTCTGGAAACACCATATATTTT. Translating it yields CASSYPLGDSGNTIYF.